Shown below are 22 T cell receptor beta chains from a single sample sequenced in a study of shared clonotypes between healthy human individuals. Naive CD8 cells lacked CD45RO and underwent positive selection for CCR7, leaving out terminally differentiated effector memory CD45RA+ cells. Sequencing was performed with immunoSEQ multiplex PCR; in TCRdb, only in-frame clones are kept and a portion is missing. The sample holds approximately 2,200,000 clones, 93% seen once. Material for sequencing was naive CD8+ T cells from PBMCs. The receptor set was obtained from a young man in good health. Some clones in this sample may be carry-over from other donors' samples.

The chain combines TRBV5-1 with TRBJ2-7; D is perhaps TRBD2 (6 bases). Germline CDR1 and CDR2: SGHRS and YFSETQ. The CDR3 runs 15 residues. Trimming removed 2 bases at V and 5 bases at J, with 17 bases between. CDR3 DNA: TGCGCCAGCAGCTTTTTCCCCGGGGGTGGAGACGAGCAGTACTTC. This codes for CASSFFPGGGDEQYF. The full variable domain, its missing parts supplied by reference TRBV5-1 and TRBJ2-7, is KAGVTQTPRYLIKTRGQQVTLSCSPISGHRSVSWYQQTPGQGLQFLFEYFSETQRNKGNFPGRFSGRQFSNSRSEMNVSTLELGDSALYLCASSFFPGGGDEQYFGPGTRLTVT.

The J gene is TRBJ2-7, the V gene TRBV5-1; 7 positions match TRBD1. The CDR3 runs to 14 residues. The ends lost 2 bases at V and 3 bases at J; junction bases unmatched: 5. Per the germline V gene, CDR1 is SGHRS and CDR2 is YFSETQ. DNA of the CDR3: TGCGCCAGCAGCTTTGGGACAGAACACTACGAGCAGTACTTC. This gives the protein CASSFGTEHYEQYF.

This clone was detected only once. The CDR3 reads CASSTTPREGWTSEAFF. The CDR3 nucleotides read TGCGCCAGCAGCACAACCCCGCGGGAGGGGTGGACGTCTGAAGCTTTCTTT. V gene TRBV5-1 combines with J gene TRBJ1-1; D is perhaps TRBD1 (5 bases). The CDR3 sequence is 17 residues long. Germline-derived CDR1 and CDR2 are SGHRS and YFSETQ. V lost 4 bases and J lost 6, with 25 bases in between.

The genes are TRBV30 and TRBJ2-3, with TRBD2 matching over 8 bases. Germline V gene lookup returns CDR1 GTSNPN and CDR2 SVGIG (reference sequence). The CDR3 is made up of 15 amino acids. CDR3 in amino acids: CAARGVAPSTDTQYF. In DNA form, the CDR3 reads TGTGCTGCGCGGGGGGTCGCGCCTAGCACAGATACGCAGTATTTT.

The chain carries TRBV5-6 and TRBJ2-7, with TRBD1 matching over 10 bases. This CDR3 spans 16 amino acids. The ends lost 5 bases at V and 3 bases at J; junction bases unmatched: 11. Per germline, CDR1 SGHDT and CDR2 YYEEEE. CDR3 sequence (DNA): TGTGCCAGCAGTAAAACTACCGGGACAGGGGACTACGAGCAGTACTTC. Translated: CASSKTTGTGDYEQYF.

This sequence joins TRBV19 and TRBJ2-1, with unresolved D. Per the germline V gene, CDR1 is LNHDA and CDR2 is SQIVND (reference sequence). V lost 1 base and J 1 base, leaving 8 bases between the germline ends. The CDR3 length is 15 residues. CDR3 residues: CASSIAPGSYNEQFF. CDR3 sequence (DNA): TGTGCCAGTAGTATAGCCCCCGGATCCTACAATGAGCAGTTCTTC.

This clone is a singleton in its sample. This chain joins TRBV4-1 and TRBJ1-5; possibly TRBD1 for D (6 bases). This CDR3 spans 16 amino acids. The V gene lost 3 bases and the J gene lost 6 bases, with 18 bases spanning the gap. The germline gives CDR1 MGHRA, CDR2 YSYEKL. The CDR3 region is CASSHPTGTRVQPQHF. The CDR3 DNA is TGCGCCAGCAGCCATCCTACAGGGACAAGGGTTCAGCCCCAGCATTTT.

J is TRBJ2-3 and V is TRBV19; D is unclear. The CDR3 spans 13 residues. In germline, CDR1 is LNHDA, CDR2 SQIVND (reference sequence). V shed 6 bases and J shed 6 bases, with 13 bases lying between them. The CDR3 nucleotides are TGTGCCAGTAGCACTATTTTCGGCGATACGCAGTATTTT. Protein product: CASSTIFGDTQYF.

The genes are TRBV27 and TRBJ1-1, with D unresolved. The germline gives CDR1 MNHEY, CDR2 SMNVEV (reference sequence). The CDR3 runs to 14 residues. The V and J ends lost 6 bases and 3 bases respectively, with 14 bases between them. The CDR3 DNA is TGTGCCAGCAGGGGATTAGGACGGGACACTGAAGCTTTCTTT. This sequence encodes CASRGLGRDTEAFF.

CDR3 bases: TGTGCCAGCAGCTTAAGCTTGGGGGCGCAAGATACGCAGTATTTT. It encodes CASSLSLGAQDTQYF. J is TRBJ2-3 and V is TRBV7-3; D possibly corresponds to TRBD1 (6 bases). Germline V gene data show CDR1 as SGHTA and CDR2 as FQGTGA. The V and J ends lost 1 base and 5 bases respectively, with 13 bases between them. The CDR3 totals 15 residues.

J is TRBJ2-7 and V is TRBV11-1; TRBD1 matches at 9 bases. CDR3 length equals 15 residues. The trim removed 4 bases at V and 1 base at J, leaving 5 bases unmatched. CDR1 and CDR2 (germline): SGHAT, FQDESV (reference sequence). The DNA for the CDR3 is TGTGCCAGCAGCTCGGACAGGGGACTATCCTACGAGCAGTACTTC. Translated: CASSSDRGLSYEQYF.

The J gene is TRBJ1-1, the V gene TRBV9; no definite D call. Germline-derived CDR1 and CDR2 are SGDLS and YYNGEE. Between the trimmed V and J ends, which lost 0 bases and 5 bases, there was a span of 14 bases. This CDR3 is 15 amino acids long. The CDR3 spells CASSVAPAGGTEAFF. As DNA, the CDR3 is TGTGCCAGCAGCGTAGCCCCGGCGGGCGGGACTGAAGCTTTCTTT.

The J gene is TRBJ2-5, the V gene TRBV7-8; D gene uncertain. This CDR3 spans 13 amino acids. The germline V and J ends were trimmed by 1 base and 3 bases, with 6 bases remaining between them. Germline CDR1 and CDR2: SGHVS and FQNEAQ. Written as DNA, the CDR3 is TGTGCCAGCAGCTTAGGCTTAGAAGAGACCCAGTACTTC. The encoded protein is CASSLGLEETQYF.

The J gene is TRBJ1-2, the V gene TRBV4-1; D gene ambiguous. The V end was cut by 1 base, the J end by 1 base, with 10 bases between. The germline V gene has CDR1 MGHRA and CDR2 YSYEKL. The CDR3 length is 15 residues. The CDR3 bases are TGCGCCAGCAGCCAAGGACCCCTCATTAACTATGGCTACACCTTC. This encodes CASSQGPLINYGYTF.

The gene calls are TRBV2 and TRBJ1-2, with D hard to call. This CDR3 is 13 amino acids long. Trimming stripped 7 bases from V and 8 bases from J, with 17 bases between. Germline V CDR1 and CDR2: SNHLY, FYNNEI. Here the CDR3 DNA reads TGTGCCAGCACCCCATGGGAGGTAGAGGGCTACACCTTC. This sequence encodes CASTPWEVEGYTF.

The rearrangement joins TRBV27 to TRBJ2-7; 8 positions match TRBD1. With V trimmed by 4 bases and J by 0 bases, 5 bases remained unmatched. The CDR3 spans 15 residues. In germline, CDR1 is MNHEY, CDR2 SMNVEV (reference sequence). The CDR3 loop is CASSSGQDFSYEQYF. The CDR3 DNA sequence: TGTGCCAGCAGTTCGGGACAGGATTTCTCCTACGAGCAGTACTTC.

The chain carries TRBV28 and TRBJ2-7; D is ambiguous. Germline V gene data show CDR1 as MDHEN and CDR2 as SYDVKM. V was shortened by 2 bases and J by 4 bases, with 6 bases between the two germline ends. The CDR3 extends over 12 amino acids. The DNA for the CDR3 is TGTGCCAGCAGTTTACTCGATTACGAGCAGTACTTC. Encoded protein: CASSLLDYEQYF.

CDR3 amino acids: CASSRGRENTEAFF. The CDR3 DNA reads as TGTGCCAGCAGCCGGGGCAGGGAGAACACTGAAGCTTTCTTT. This chain uses TRBV5-5 with TRBJ1-1; tentative D call: TRBD1 (5 bases). Germline CDR1 reads SGHKS; CDR2 reads YYEKEE (reference sequence). With 4 bases removed from V and 1 base from J, the gap between germline ends came to 11 bases. The CDR3 consists of 14 residues.

A note on this clone: Other DNA sequences from this sample encode an identical CDR3 as well. V gene TRBV9 combines with J gene TRBJ2-7; the D gene is possibly TRBD1 (6 bases). Trimming stripped 2 bases from V and 2 bases from J, with 11 bases between. Germline V gene sequence: CDR1 SGDLS, CDR2 YYNGEE. This CDR3 region has 14 residues. CDR3 coding DNA: TGTGCCAGCAGCGTTGGACAGTCCCCCTACGAGCAGTACTTC. It specifies CASSVGQSPYEQYF.

The CDR3 spells CASSLGRILYNEQFF. CDR3 in DNA: TGTGCCAGCAGTTTAGGGCGGATCTTGTACAATGAGCAGTTCTTC. V and J are TRBV28 and TRBJ2-1; D is unclear. CDR1 and CDR2 (germline): MDHEN, SYDVKM. The CDR3 extends over 15 amino acids. V lost 2 bases and J 4 bases, leaving 12 bases between the germline ends.

V usage is TRBV5-1 and J usage is TRBJ2-1; TRBD1 or TRBD2 may be the D gene (5 bases each). The CDR3 covers 12 residues. V was clipped by 6 bases and J by 6 bases, with 10 bases between them. CDR1 and CDR2 from the germline V gene are SGHRS and YFSETQ. CDR3 protein: CASKGTTNEQFF. CDR3 nucleotides: TGCGCCAGCAAAGGGACCACCAATGAGCAGTTCTTC.

This rearrangement joins TRBV7-8 to TRBJ1-4; D gene uncertain. Germline V gives CDR1 SGHVS, CDR2 FQNEAQ. This CDR3 is built from 17 residues. V lost 5 bases and J lost 1, with 17 bases in between. CDR3 loop: CASSPERRQETNEKLFF. The CDR3 region has the DNA TGTGCCAGCAGCCCAGAACGTAGGCAGGAAACTAATGAAAAACTGTTTTTT.